This T cell receptor beta chain is drawn from a study of blood T cell repertoires in COVID-19. Sequencing was performed with immunoSEQ multiplex PCR; in TCRdb, only in-frame clones are kept and a portion is missing. This sample has about 370,000 clones; 85% to 90% occur once, and the top ten carry 1%. Trimming took off 0 bases at V and 3 bases at J, with 12 bases between the two ends. CDR3 length: 15 residues. Germline CDR1 is LNHDA and CDR2 is SQIVND (reference sequence). The sample was PBMCs or T cells enriched from blood (not recorded which). This TCR was recovered from a young man who had recovered from COVID-19. The V and J genes are TRBV19 and TRBJ2-7, with unresolved D. This chain's CDR3 is CASSIDGYSLYEQYF. CDR3 DNA: TGTGCCAGTAGTATAGATGGGTACAGTCTCTACGAGCAGTACTTC.